This T cell receptor (beta chain) was recovered during a study of spatial heterogeneity in lung cancer. Time point noted: blood at routine non-recurrence follow-up after resection. A single record per CDR3 protein comes from TCRdb applying MiXCR to the 5' RACE reads. Among roughly 17,000 distinct CDR3 sequences, roughly 10% were seen once, and the ten largest hold about 38%. This clonotype came up many times. The CDR3 sequence is 14 residues long. Germline CDR1 is MNHNS and CDR2 is SASEGT. V dropped 7 bases and J dropped 2 bases, with 14 bases sitting between them. This chain connects TRBV6-1 to TRBJ1-1; D remains unclear. The sample was PBMCs, taken at follow-up. This TCR derives from a female donor with early-stage non-small cell lung cancer. The CDR3 nucleotides are TGTGCCAGCACCGGAGGCGGGGAAAACACTGAAGCTTTCTTT. It codes for CASTGGGENTEAFF.